This T cell receptor (beta chain) was documented in a study of spatial heterogeneity in lung cancer. Study outcomes and limitations: The appearance of ubiquitous expanded tumor TCRs in blood was greater at resection than follow-up.

TCRdb reprocessed the 5' RACE reads via MiXCR and lists one record per CDR3 protein. The repertoire includes about 52,000 distinct CDR3 sequences, about 7.4% of them detected once, and over 30% sits in the top ten. Time point specified: blood at routine non-recurrence follow-up after resection. In each case, whole RNA from tumor, nontumor lung or frozen PBMC was sequenced unsorted. Per the germline V gene, CDR1 is MNHEY and CDR2 is SVGAGI. The ends were cut back, 7 bases at V and 1 base at J, with 16 bases in the middle. The CDR3 is 15 residues long. Regarding this clonotype: The antigen remains undetermined.

The sequence derives from a female donor with early-stage non-small cell lung cancer. The chain carries TRBV6-5 and TRBJ1-1; D not certain. The material was PBMCs, obtained at follow-up. CDR3 amino acids: CASKGLGAGNTEAFF. CDR3 DNA sequence: TGTGCCAGCAAAGGACTAGGCGCCGGGAACACTGAAGCTTTCTTT.